What follows describes a single TCR beta chain. This sample was included in a study of blood T cell repertoires in COVID-19. As for the study in general: PBMCs, B-cell-depleted T cells, or T cells provided the cDNA or gDNA that made up the material.

The CDR3 sequence is 15 residues long. V lost 6 bases to trimming and J lost 1 base, with 15 bases between them. From germline, CDR1 is MDHEN and CDR2 SYDVKM. Participants came from about 23 US areas, aged about 18 to 100 years. Participants were placed into cohorts based on the clinical history they reported. Donors of Cohort 3 who recovered were those that had two negative PCRs, clearance, or symptom resolution. Using immunoSEQ multiplex PCR, the repertoire was profiled, and TCRdb retains in-frame clones only, with some absent. In the table there are about 410,000 clones, just under 90% of which are singletons.

Sequenced: PBMCs or T cells enriched from blood (not recorded which). This clonotype originated in a woman aged 30 to 39 who had recovered from COVID-19. This chain uses TRBV28 with TRBJ1-1; tentative D call: TRBD1 (6 bases). The CDR3 bases are TGTGCCAGCAGCGAATTACAGGGTTCGAACACTGAAGCTTTCTTT. Protein: CASSELQGSNTEAFF.